Listed here is a single T cell receptor beta chain. The antigen it recognizes is unknown. No qualities accompany the bases; no much larger clone lies one base away. The immunoSEQ Assay, a bias-controlled multiplex PCR, was used to amplify TCRbeta CDR3 regions from genomic DNA. In the original analysis: The number of nucleated cells in each sample was estimated by amplification of reference gene primers within the assay. To quantify the absolute abundance of each unique TCRbeta CDR3 rearrangement, sequence reads were collapsed and filtered. For each sample, productive Simpson clonality was calculated as the square root of Simpson's diversity index across productive rearrangements. The source is immuneACCESS, and TCRdb retained only in-frame sequences with V and J called. Part of the clones is not carried over; for the studies checked, unresolved V genes explain less than half of this, and the remainder is unexplained. The V and J calls and clone size were taken over from that table, and D and trimming were inferred from the DNA. This sample lists under 70,000 clones; around 80% were detected once. 8.5% to 10% of the sample rests with the top ten.

This entry is derived from a study of blood T cell repertoires in COVID-19 (dated by TCRdb to between 2020 and 2021). Regarding the study in general: Samples from collaborators originated in the United States, Italy and Spain and spanned both the acute and convalescent phases of COVID-19. The prospective study material was composed of cDNA or gDNA derived from T cells, B-cell-depleted T cells, or PBMCs. Subjects who had been exposed to COVID-19, were actively infected with it, or had recovered from it provided the deeply sampled blood TCRbeta repertoires that made up the dataset. The repertoires were made available in a free public database intended to serve as a resource for research on the immune response to SARS-CoV-2. The samples were drawn from the first 160 participants of the ongoing ImmuneRACE study and from 1,254 subjects provided by 6 global collaborators. A de-identified subject ID, COVID-19 status, age in years and sex were almost always included in the sample metadata. HLA class I and class II types, where available, came from metadata supplied by the sample provider rather than from assay-based typing. General study outcomes and caveats: Clinical and demographic metadata were provided uncurated, with the amount varying by source and participant.

Each collaborating institution followed its own protocols to collect whole blood in K2EDTA tubes. Collaborator samples were shipped for TCRbeta analysis as frozen whole blood, isolated PBMCs, or DNA extracted from either sample type. The CDR3 sequence holds 18 residues, the cysteine and phenylalanine included. Left in the record is the CDR3 DNA by itself, 54 bases read in frame from the first base. After removal of 6 bases from V and 0 bases from J, the junction retains 10 bases not matched to a gene. According to the germline V gene, CDR1 reads MDHEN and CDR2 reads SYDVKM. Sequenced input: peripheral blood. The rearrangement combines TRBV28 with TRBJ1-4, with 10 central nucleotides matching TRBD1. This TCR was sampled from a human donor in a cohort sampled during active COVID-19. This receptor carries the CDR3 CASRPMLGQGTTNEKLFF. The sequenced DNA: TGTGCCAGCAGACCTATGCTGGGACAGGGGACAACTAATGAAAAACTGTTTTTT.